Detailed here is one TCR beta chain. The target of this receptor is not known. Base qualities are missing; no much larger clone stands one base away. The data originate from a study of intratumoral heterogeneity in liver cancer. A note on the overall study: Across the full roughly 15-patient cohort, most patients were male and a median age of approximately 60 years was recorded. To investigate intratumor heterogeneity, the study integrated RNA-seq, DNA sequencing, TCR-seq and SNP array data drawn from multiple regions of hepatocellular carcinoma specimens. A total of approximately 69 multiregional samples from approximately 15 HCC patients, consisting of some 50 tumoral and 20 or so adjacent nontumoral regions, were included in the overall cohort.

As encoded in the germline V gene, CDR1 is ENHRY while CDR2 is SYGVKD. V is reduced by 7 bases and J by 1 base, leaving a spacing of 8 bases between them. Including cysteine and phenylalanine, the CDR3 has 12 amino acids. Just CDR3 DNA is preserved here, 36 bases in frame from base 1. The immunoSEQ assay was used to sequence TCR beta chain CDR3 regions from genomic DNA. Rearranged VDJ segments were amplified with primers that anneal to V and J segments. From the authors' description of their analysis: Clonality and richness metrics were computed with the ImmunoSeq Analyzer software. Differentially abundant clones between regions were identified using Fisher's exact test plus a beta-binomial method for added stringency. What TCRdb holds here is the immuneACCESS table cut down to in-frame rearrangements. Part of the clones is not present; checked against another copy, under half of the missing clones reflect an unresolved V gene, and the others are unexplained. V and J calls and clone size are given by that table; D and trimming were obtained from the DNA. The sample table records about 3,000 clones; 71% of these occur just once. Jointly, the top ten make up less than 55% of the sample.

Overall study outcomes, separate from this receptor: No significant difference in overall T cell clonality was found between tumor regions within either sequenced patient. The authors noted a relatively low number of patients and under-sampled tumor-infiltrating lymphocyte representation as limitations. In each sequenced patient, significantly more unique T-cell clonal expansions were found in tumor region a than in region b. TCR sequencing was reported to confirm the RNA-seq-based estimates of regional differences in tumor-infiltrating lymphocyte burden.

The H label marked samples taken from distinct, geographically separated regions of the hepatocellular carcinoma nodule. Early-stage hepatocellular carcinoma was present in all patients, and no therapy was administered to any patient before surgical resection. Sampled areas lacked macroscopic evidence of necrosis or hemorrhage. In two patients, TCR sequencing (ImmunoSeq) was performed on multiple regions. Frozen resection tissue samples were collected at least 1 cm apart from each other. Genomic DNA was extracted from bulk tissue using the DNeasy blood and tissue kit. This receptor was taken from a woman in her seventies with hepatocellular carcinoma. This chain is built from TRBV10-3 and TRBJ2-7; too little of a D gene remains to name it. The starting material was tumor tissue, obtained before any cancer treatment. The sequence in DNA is TGTGCCATCACCGACGGTTCCTACGAGCAGTACTTC. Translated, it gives CAITDGSYEQYF.